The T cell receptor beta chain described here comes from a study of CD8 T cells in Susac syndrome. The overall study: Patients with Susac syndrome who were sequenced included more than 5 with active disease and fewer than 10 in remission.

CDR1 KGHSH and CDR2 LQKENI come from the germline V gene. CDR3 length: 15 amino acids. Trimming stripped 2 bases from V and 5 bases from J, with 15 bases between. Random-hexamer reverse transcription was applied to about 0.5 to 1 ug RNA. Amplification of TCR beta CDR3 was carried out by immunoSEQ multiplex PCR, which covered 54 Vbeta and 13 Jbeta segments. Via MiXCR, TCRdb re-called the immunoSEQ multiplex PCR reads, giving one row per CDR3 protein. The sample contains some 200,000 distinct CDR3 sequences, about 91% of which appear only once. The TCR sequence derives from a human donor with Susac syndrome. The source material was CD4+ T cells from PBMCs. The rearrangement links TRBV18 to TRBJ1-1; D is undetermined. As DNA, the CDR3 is TGTGCCAGCTCACCAAACGGAGAACCGGGGACTGAAGCTTTCTTT. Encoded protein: CASSPNGEPGTEAFF.